This T cell receptor (beta chain) was recorded in a study of control samples from healthy donors and cancer patients. TCRdb keeps only in-frame clones here, not all; method: immunoSEQ multiplex PCR. Of over 55,000 clones detected, 75% to 95% appear once; the ten largest clones hold about 0.93%. The CDR3 totals 15 residues. Trimming pared 0 bases from V and 4 bases from J, leaving 11 bases between. Germline V lookup: CDR1 SGHRS, CDR2 YFSETQ. The chain employs TRBV5-1 and TRBJ1-3; D is undetermined. Sequenced sample: PBMCs. This TCR derives from a young man with colorectal cancer. The CDR3 is CASSLEGPRGNTIYF. As DNA, the CDR3 is TGCGCCAGCAGCTTGGAAGGTCCGCGAGGAAACACCATATATTTT.